The 17 T cell receptor beta chains listed next were all sequenced from one sample in a study of Ad26.COV2.S vaccination and SARS-CoV-2 variants. Using immunoSEQ multiplex PCR, the repertoire was profiled, and TCRdb retains in-frame clones only, with some absent. The sample holds around 300,000 clones, roughly 90% seen once. Stated treatment: about 20 received Ad26.COV2.S at low or high dose, single or two shots; roughly 5 received placebo; per-sample allocation not given. After the first vaccine or placebo injection, samples were drawn on day 63. The sequencing here drew on peripheral blood, taken in a trial of Ad26.COV2.S vaccine versus placebo. All receptors come from a person aged 18 to 65 who received the Ad26.COV2.S COVID-19 vaccine or a placebo.

This rearrangement joins TRBV6-6 to TRBJ2-1, with a weak D call TRBD2 (6 bases). Germline V gene sequence: CDR1 MNHNY, CDR2 SVGAGI (reference sequence). The CDR3 runs 14 residues. V was trimmed by 7 bases and J by 5 bases, leaving 15 bases between them. The CDR3 region has the DNA TGTGCCAGCATCCGGGCAGGGAGGAACAATGAGCAGTTCTTC. Residues: CASIRAGRNNEQFF.

This clone was observed a single time. The rearrangement joins TRBV4-1 to TRBJ2-4; the match to TRBD1 covers 7 bases. The CDR3 totals 17 residues. V was pared by 1 base and J by 4 bases, with 10 bases of the junction left unmatched. From germline, CDR1 is MGHRA and CDR2 YSYEKL. DNA for the CDR3: TGCGCCAGCAGCCAAGGTCGCCAGACAGGGCGAAAAAACATTCAGTACTTC. This gives the protein CASSQGRQTGRKNIQYF.

This CDR3 is CSASPRTNTEAFF. The CDR3 DNA is TGCAGTGCTAGTCCCCGGACGAACACTGAAGCTTTCTTT. This chain links TRBV20-1 with TRBJ1-1; D unresolved. Trimming removed 3 bases from V and 1 base from J, with 9 bases in between. The CDR3 runs to 13 residues. CDR1 is DFQATT and CDR2 is SNEGSKA in the germline V gene (reference sequence).

The J gene is TRBJ2-1, the V gene TRBV19; 9 bases match TRBD2. This CDR3 is 16 amino acids long. In germline, CDR1 is LNHDA, CDR2 SQIVND (reference sequence). Trimming cost V 1 base and J 6 bases; bases outside gene matches: 7. Here the CDR3 reads CASSIGLAGRSNEQFF. CDR3 DNA: TGTGCCAGTAGTATAGGGCTAGCGGGACGATCCAATGAGCAGTTCTTC.

The V and J genes are TRBV4-2 and TRBJ1-5; 9 bases line up with TRBD1. This CDR3 contains 16 residues. Trimming at V came to 2 bases and at J to 5 bases, leaving 7 bases not matched to a gene. CDR1 and CDR2 from the germline V gene are LGHNA and YNFKEQ. The CDR3 sequence: CASSQRQGVNDQPQHF. The CDR3 coding sequence is TGTGCCAGCAGCCAACGACAGGGGGTAAATGATCAGCCCCAGCATTTT.

The rearrangement joins TRBV7-6 to TRBJ2-1; 7 bases agree with TRBD2. Germline V gene sequence: CDR1 SGHVS, CDR2 FNYEAQ. This CDR3 is 17 amino acids long. J was trimmed by 8 bases and V by 5 bases; bases with no gene match: 18. This CDR3 reads CASSRGGASGWRDEQFF. The CDR3 bases are TGTGCCAGCAGCCGCGGGGGAGCTAGCGGCTGGAGGGATGAGCAGTTCTTC.

The chain combines TRBV24-1 with TRBJ1-2; 7 nucleotides align to TRBD1. Germline trimming cut 7 bases from V and 1 base from J; bases unmatched to any gene: 2. The CDR3 totals 13 residues. Germline-derived CDR1 and CDR2 are KGHDR and SFDVKD. The CDR3 coding sequence is TGTGCCACCAGCCGGGACAGTAACTATGGCTACACCTTC. It is translated as CATSRDSNYGYTF.

This clone was found once. The chain carries TRBV6-1 and TRBJ2-7, with TRBD2 identical over 13 bases. V was pared by 4 bases and J by 7 bases, with 10 bases of the junction left unmatched. The CDR3 is 16 residues long. CDR1 is MNHNS, CDR2 SASEGT, per germline. CDR3 DNA sequence: TGTGCCAGCAGTGTACCCACTAGCGGGGGGGCGGGGGAGCAGTACTTC. Amino acid sequence: CASSVPTSGGAGEQYF.

In regard to this clone: This clone may be a read error of a much larger clone one base away. This CDR3 is also generated by other DNA sequences in the sample. The CDR3 sequence: CASSAGDGTEAFF. The CDR3 nucleotides are TGTGCCAGCAGCGCGGGGGACGGCACTGAAGCTTTCTTT. The V call is TRBV9, the J call TRBJ1-1, with TRBD1 as a possible D gene (5 bases). With 3 bases removed from V and 4 bases from J, the gap between germline ends came to 10 bases. The CDR3 loop spans 13 amino acids. In germline, CDR1 is SGDLS, CDR2 YYNGEE. Based on the CDR3 plus reference TRBV9 and TRBJ1-1, the full variable domain is DSGVTQTPKHLITATGQRVTLRCSPRSGDLSVYWYQQSLDQGLQFLIQYYNGEERAKGNILERFSAQQFPDLHSELNLSSLELGDSALYFCASSAGDGTEAFFGQGTRLTVV.

The V gene is TRBV13, the J gene TRBJ1-1; 7 bases are shared with TRBD1. CDR1 is PRHDT and CDR2 is FYEKMQ in the germline V gene (reference sequence). Trimming removed 7 bases from V and 5 bases from J; junction bases left unmatched: 4. This CDR3 has 12 amino acids. Written as DNA, the CDR3 is TGTGCCAGCAAGACAGGGCGGACTGAAGCTTTCTTT. As protein: CASKTGRTEAFF.

This clone was seen a few times. This chain joins TRBV5-1 and TRBJ2-5, with D possibly matching TRBD2 (6 bases). The CDR3 has 16 amino acids. V was trimmed by 7 bases and J by 2 bases, leaving 21 bases between them. The V gene's germline CDR1 is SGHRS and CDR2 YFSETQ. In nucleotides, the CDR3 is TGCGCCAGCTACCCTGGATGGGGGGACGATCAAGAGACCCAGTACTTC. Amino acids: CASYPGWGDDQETQYF. The variable domain in full, completed from reference TRBV5-1 and TRBJ2-5, reads KAGVTQTPRYLIKTRGQQVTLSCSPISGHRSVSWYQQTPGQGLQFLFEYFSETQRNKGNFPGRFSGRQFSNSRSEMNVSTLELGDSALYLCASYPGWGDDQETQYFGPGTRLLVL.

The chain joins TRBV9 to TRBJ2-2, with TRBD1 matching 9 bases. There are 16 residues in the CDR3. The germline V gene encodes CDR1 SGDLS and CDR2 YYNGEE. V lost 1 base and J lost 1; bases outside the gene matches: 2. This CDR3 is CASSVRGQGNTGELFF. CDR3 DNA: TGTGCCAGCAGCGTAAGGGGACAGGGGAACACCGGGGAGCTGTTTTTT. Full variable domain (remainder filled in from reference TRBV9 and TRBJ2-2): DSGVTQTPKHLITATGQRVTLRCSPRSGDLSVYWYQQSLDQGLQFLIQYYNGEERAKGNILERFSAQQFPDLHSELNLSSLELGDSALYFCASSVRGQGNTGELFFGEGSRLTVL.

The chain combines TRBV28 with TRBJ1-5; no clear D gene. CDR1 MDHEN and CDR2 SYDVKM come from the germline V gene. With 5 bases removed from V and 1 base from J, the gap between germline ends came to 6 bases. The CDR3 sequence is 13 residues long. CDR3 amino acids: CASSTDSNQPQHF. CDR3 DNA sequence: TGTGCCAGCAGTACGGACAGCAATCAGCCCCAGCATTTT.

The chain couples TRBV28 to TRBJ2-7; 9 nucleotides align to TRBD2. The germline V gene has CDR1 MDHEN and CDR2 SYDVKM. V lost 11 bases, J lost 3 bases, and 17 bases stayed unmatched. This CDR3 is 16 amino acids long. The CDR3 DNA follows: TGTGCCTCGACCAGAGGGGGACTAGCAGATTACTACGAGCAGTACTTC. It yields the protein CASTRGGLADYYEQYF.

The chain joins TRBV28 to TRBJ1-1; D might be TRBD1 (5 bases). The CDR3 sequence is 13 residues long. Trimming took off 4 bases at V and 2 bases at J, with 8 bases between the two ends. Germline V lookup: CDR1 MDHEN, CDR2 SYDVKM. CDR3 protein: CASSYGANTEAFF. CDR3 DNA: TGTGCCAGCAGTTACGGGGCCAACACTGAAGCTTTCTTT.

The chain is built from TRBV5-1 and TRBJ2-3; TRBD2 aligns across 11 bases. Germline loops: CDR1 SGHRS, CDR2 YFSETQ. Unmatched junction bases numbered 5, after V lost 3 bases and J lost 5 bases. The CDR3 consists of 15 residues. The CDR3 protein is CASSSSTSGVDTQYF. DNA of the CDR3: TGCGCCAGCAGCTCCTCGACTAGCGGGGTAGATACGCAGTATTTT.

This chain uses TRBV6-4 with TRBJ2-4; unclear D gene. CDR3 size: 16 residues. V was pared by 2 bases and J by 4 bases, with 15 bases between. Germline CDR1 is MRHNA and CDR2 is SNTAGT. CDR3 in DNA: TGTGCCAGCAGTGACCCGGACGAAATCTTTAAAAACATTCAGTACTTC. It is translated as CASSDPDEIFKNIQYF.